The subject of this entry is one T cell receptor (beta chain). What it binds is unknown. J lost 4 bases, V lost 4 bases, and 6 bases had no gene match. The length of the CDR3 is 15 residues. Presence of unique molecular identifiers characterized the TCR beta cDNA libraries. MiXCR was run by TCRdb on the PCR reads, yielding one entry per CDR3 protein. The table records under 650,000 distinct CDR3 sequences, around 47% of them present only once. The data derive from a study of post-analysis software for immune sequencing data. General study findings and limits: Higher frequency in patients than in controls was seen for several TRBV segments, with TRBV5-6, TRBV5-1 and TRBV20-1 among them.

The clonotype was recovered from a girl aged 5 to 17 with multiple sclerosis. The sequencing sample was made of blood. V usage is TRBV12-3 or TRBV12-4 and J usage is TRBJ2-1, with 8 bases fitting TRBD1. The CDR3 spells CASSSRGPGYNEQFF. The DNA for the CDR3 is TGTGCCAGCAGTTCCAGGGGGCCTGGTTACAATGAGCAGTTCTTC.